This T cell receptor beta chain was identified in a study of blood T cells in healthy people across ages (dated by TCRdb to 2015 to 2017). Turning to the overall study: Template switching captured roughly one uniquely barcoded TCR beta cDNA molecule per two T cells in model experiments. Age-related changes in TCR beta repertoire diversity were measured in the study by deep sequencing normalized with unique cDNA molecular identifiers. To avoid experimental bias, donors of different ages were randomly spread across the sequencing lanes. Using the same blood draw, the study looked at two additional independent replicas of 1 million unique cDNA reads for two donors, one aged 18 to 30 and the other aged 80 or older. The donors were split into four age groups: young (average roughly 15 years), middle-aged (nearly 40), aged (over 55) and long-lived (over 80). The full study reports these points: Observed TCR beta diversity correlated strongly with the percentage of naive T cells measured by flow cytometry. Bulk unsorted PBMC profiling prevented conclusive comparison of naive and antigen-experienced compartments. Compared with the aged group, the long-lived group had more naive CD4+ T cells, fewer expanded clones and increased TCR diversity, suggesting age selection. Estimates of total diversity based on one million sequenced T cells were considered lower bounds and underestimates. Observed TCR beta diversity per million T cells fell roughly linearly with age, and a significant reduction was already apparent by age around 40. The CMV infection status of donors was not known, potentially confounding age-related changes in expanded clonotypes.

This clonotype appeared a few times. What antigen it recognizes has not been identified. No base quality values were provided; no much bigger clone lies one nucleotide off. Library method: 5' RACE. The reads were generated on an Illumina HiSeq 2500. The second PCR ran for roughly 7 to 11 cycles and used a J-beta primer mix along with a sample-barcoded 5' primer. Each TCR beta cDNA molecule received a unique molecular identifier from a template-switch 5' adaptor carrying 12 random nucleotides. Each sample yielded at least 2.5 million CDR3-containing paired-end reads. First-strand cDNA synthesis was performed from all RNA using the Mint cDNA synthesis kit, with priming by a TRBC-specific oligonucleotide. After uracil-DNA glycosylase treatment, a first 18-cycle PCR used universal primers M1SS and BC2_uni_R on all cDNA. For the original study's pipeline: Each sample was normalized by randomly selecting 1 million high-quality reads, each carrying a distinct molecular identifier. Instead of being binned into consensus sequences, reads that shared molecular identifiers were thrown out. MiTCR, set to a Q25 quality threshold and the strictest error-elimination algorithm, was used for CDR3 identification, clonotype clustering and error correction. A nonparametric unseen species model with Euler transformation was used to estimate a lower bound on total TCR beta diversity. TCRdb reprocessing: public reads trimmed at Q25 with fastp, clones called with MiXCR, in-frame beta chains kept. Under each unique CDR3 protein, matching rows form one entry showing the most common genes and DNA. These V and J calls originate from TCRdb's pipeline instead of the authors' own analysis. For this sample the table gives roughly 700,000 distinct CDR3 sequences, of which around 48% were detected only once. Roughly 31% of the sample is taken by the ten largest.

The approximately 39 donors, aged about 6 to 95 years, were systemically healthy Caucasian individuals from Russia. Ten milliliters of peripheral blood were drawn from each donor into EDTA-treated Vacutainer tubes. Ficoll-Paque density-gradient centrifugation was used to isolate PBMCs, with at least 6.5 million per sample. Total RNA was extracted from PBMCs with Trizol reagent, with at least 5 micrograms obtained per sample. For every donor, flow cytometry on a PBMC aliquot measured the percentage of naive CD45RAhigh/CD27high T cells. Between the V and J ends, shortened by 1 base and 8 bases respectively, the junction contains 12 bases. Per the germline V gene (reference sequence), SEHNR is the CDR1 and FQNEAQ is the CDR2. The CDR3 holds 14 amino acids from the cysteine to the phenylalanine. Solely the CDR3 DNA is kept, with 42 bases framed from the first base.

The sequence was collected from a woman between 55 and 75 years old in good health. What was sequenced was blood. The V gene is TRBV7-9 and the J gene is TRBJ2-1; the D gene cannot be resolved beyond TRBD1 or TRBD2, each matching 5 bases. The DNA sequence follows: TGTGCCAGCAGCTTAGGGGCCGGGGACGATGAGCAGTTCTTC. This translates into CASSLGAGDDEQFF.